Shown below are 8 T cell receptor beta chains from a single sample sequenced in a study of blood T cell repertoires in COVID-19. Assay: immunoSEQ multiplex PCR; the TCRdb copy retains only in-frame clones and omits some. The data show more than 110,000 clones, about 82% seen once. Specimen: peripheral blood. Receptors were obtained from a woman of 80 years or more with active or convalescent COVID-19.

This clone was observed a handful of times. The chain recombines TRBV24-1 with TRBJ2-7, with unresolved D. From germline, CDR1 is KGHDR and CDR2 SFDVKD. The V end lost 2 bases, the J end lost 0 bases, and 7 bases lay between the germline ends. The CDR3 has 14 amino acids. This CDR3 is CATSDSASSYEQYF. The CDR3 coding sequence is TGTGCCACCAGTGATTCTGCCAGCTCCTACGAGCAGTACTTC.

Comments on this clone: The junction does not match germline at one end; this may be a read error. The J gene is TRBJ2-7, the V gene TRBV5-3; 9 nucleotides align to TRBD1. TRBV5-3 belongs to the ORF category, with a function that is uncertain. The CDR3 has 13 amino acids. CDR3 nucleotides: TGTGTCAGAAAAGGGACAGGGATTTACGAGCAGTACTTC. Translation: CVRKGTGIYEQYF.

This clone was seen a few times. The chain uses TRBV2 and TRBJ1-4, with D perhaps TRBD1 (5 bases). Per the germline V gene, CDR1 is SNHLY and CDR2 is FYNNEI. CDR3 length: 17 residues. Between the trimmed V and J ends, which lost 6 bases and 7 bases, there was a span of 24 bases. The CDR3 loop reads CASRASELGGRSEKLFF. CDR3 coding DNA: TGTGCCAGCAGGGCCAGTGAACTGGGGGGACGAAGTGAAAAACTGTTTTTT.

This chain connects TRBV7-8 to TRBJ2-5; 9 bases line up with TRBD2. The CDR3 is 16 residues long. The V segment lost 5 bases and the J segment 4 bases; nucleotides outside the gene matches: 11. Looked up from germline, CDR1 is SGHVS and CDR2 is FQNEAQ. The CDR3 spells CASSLKPSGVRETQYF. DNA for the CDR3: TGTGCCAGCAGCCTAAAGCCTAGCGGGGTTAGAGAGACCCAGTACTTC.

This chain connects TRBV5-1 to TRBJ1-4, with 8 positions matching TRBD1. The CDR3 length is 17 residues. CDR1 is SGHRS and CDR2 is YFSETQ in the germline V gene. Trimming took 4 bases from V and 4 from J; bases not matched to a gene: 12. For the CDR3, the DNA is TGCGCCAGCAGCCGTGTAAAACAGGGGGAAGTTAATGAAAAACTGTTTTTT. Its translation is CASSRVKQGEVNEKLFF.

Only a few counts were recorded for this clone. The chain recombines TRBV19 with TRBJ2-3; TRBD2 agrees at 8 bases. Per the germline V gene, CDR1 is LNHDA and CDR2 is SQIVND (reference sequence). The CDR3 loop spans 16 amino acids. The junction had 8 bases not matched to a gene; V was cut back by 4 bases and J by 2 bases. The CDR3 region is CASSTAAGANTDTQYF. In DNA, the CDR3 is TGTGCCAGTAGTACGGCAGCGGGGGCCAACACAGATACGCAGTATTTT.

In DNA, the CDR3 is TGTGCCAGCAGCGTAGAAGCTGATACTAGCACAGATACGCAGTATTTT. Translation gives CASSVEADTSTDTQYF. The rearrangement uses TRBV9 and TRBJ2-3; D unresolved. The germline V gene encodes CDR1 SGDLS and CDR2 YYNGEE. V lost 0 bases and J 0 bases, leaving 11 bases between the germline ends. This CDR3 is built from 16 residues.

In its sample, this clone was seen once. This chain joins TRBV18 and TRBJ1-4, with D uncertain. The CDR3 has 12 residues. In germline, CDR1 is KGHSH, CDR2 LQKENI. V shed 2 bases and J shed 6 bases, with 4 bases lying between them. CDR3 region: CASSPADEKLFF. In DNA, the CDR3 is TGTGCCAGCTCACCAGCAGATGAAAAACTGTTTTTT.